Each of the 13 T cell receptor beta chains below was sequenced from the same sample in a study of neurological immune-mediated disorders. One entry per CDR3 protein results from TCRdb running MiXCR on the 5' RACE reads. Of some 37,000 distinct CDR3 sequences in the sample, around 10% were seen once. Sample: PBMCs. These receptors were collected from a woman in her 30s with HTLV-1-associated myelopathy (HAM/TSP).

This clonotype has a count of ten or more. CDR3 DNA: TGTGCCATCAGTGACCCCGACAGGGTTTTTGGAGGCTACACCTTC. Amino acids: CAISDPDRVFGGYTF. This rearrangement joins TRBV10-3 to TRBJ1-2; TRBD1 matches 7 bases. The CDR3 loop spans 15 amino acids. CDR1 and CDR2 from the germline V gene are ENHRY and SYGVKD. Trimming removed 3 bases from V and 8 bases from J; junction bases left unmatched: 12.

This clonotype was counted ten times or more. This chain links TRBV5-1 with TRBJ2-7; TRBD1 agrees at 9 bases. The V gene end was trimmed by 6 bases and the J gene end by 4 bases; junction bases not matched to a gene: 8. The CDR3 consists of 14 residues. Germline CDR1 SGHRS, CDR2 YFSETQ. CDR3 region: CASTPSGTGYEQYF. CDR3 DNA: TGCGCCAGCACCCCCTCCGGGACAGGGTACGAGCAGTACTTC.

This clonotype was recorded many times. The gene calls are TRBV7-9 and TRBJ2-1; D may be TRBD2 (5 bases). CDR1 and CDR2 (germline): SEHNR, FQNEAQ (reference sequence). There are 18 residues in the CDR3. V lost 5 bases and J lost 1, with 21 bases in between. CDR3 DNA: TGTGCCAGCAGCCCCCCCGCGTGGGAAAGGGAGTCCTACAATGAGCAGTTCTTC. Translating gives CASSPPAWERESYNEQFF.

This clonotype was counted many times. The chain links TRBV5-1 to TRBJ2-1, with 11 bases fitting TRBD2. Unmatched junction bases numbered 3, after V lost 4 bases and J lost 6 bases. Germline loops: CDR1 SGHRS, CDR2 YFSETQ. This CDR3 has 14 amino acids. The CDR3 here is CASSGLAGGNEQFF. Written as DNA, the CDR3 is TGCGCCAGCAGCGGGCTAGCGGGGGGCAATGAGCAGTTCTTC.

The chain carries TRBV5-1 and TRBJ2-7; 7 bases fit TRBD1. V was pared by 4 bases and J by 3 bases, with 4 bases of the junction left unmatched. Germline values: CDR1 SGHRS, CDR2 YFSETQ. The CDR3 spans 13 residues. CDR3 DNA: TGCGCCAGCAGCCCGGGACAGCTCTACGAGCAGTACTTC. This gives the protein CASSPGQLYEQYF.

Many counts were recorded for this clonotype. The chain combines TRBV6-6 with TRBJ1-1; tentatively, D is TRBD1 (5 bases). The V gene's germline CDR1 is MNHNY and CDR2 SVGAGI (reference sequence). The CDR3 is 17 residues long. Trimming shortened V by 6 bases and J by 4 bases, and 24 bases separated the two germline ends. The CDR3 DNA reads TGTGCCAGCAGATATCAGGGAGGGTTAAGGCAGAGCACTGAAGCTTTCTTT. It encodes CASRYQGGLRQSTEAFF.

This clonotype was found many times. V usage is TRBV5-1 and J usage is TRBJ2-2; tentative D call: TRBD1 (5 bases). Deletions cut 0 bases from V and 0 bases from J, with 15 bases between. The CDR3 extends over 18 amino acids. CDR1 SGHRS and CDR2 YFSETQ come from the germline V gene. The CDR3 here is CASSLGGIQTANTGELFF. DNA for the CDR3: TGCGCCAGCAGCTTGGGCGGAATCCAGACAGCGAACACCGGGGAGCTGTTTTTT.

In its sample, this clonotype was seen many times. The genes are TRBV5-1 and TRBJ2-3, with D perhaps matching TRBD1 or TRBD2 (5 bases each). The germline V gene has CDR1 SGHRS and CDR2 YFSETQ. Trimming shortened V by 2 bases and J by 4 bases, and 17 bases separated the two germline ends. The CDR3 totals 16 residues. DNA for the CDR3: TGCGCCAGCAGCTTTACCGGGACCTACCCCCCAGATACGCAGTATTTT. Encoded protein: CASSFTGTYPPDTQYF.

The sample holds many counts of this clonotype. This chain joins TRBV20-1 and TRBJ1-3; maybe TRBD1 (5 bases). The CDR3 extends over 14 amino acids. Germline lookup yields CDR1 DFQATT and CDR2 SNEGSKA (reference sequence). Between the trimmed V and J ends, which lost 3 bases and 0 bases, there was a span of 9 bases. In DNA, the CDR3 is TGCAGTGCTAGCCCCGGGGGCTCTGGAAACACCATATATTTT. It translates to CSASPGGSGNTIYF.

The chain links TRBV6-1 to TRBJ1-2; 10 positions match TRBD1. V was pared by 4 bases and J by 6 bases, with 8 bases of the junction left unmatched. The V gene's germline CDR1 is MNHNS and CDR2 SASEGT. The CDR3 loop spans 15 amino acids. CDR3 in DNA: TGTGCCAGCAGTGCAAGAGGGGACAGGGGAAATGGCTACACCTTC. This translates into CASSARGDRGNGYTF.

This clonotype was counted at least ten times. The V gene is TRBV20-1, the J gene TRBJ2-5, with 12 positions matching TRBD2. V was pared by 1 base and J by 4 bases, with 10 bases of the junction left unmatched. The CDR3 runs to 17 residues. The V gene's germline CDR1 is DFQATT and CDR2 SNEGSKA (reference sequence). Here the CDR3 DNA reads TGCAGTGCTAGAGGGCACCCTAGCGGGGGGGCGGGAGAGACCCAGTACTTC. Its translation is CSARGHPSGGAGETQYF.

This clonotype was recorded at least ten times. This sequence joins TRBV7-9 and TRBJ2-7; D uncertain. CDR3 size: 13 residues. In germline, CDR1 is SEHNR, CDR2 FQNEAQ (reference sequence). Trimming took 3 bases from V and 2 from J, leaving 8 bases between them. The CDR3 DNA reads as TGTGCCAGCAGCTTCACTGCAACCTACGAGCAGTACTTC. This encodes CASSFTATYEQYF.

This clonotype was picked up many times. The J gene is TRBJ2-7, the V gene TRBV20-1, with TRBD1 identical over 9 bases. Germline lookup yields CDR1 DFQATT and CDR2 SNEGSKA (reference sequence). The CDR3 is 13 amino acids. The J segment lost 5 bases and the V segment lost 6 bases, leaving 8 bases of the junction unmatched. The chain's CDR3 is CSARTGEWNEQYF. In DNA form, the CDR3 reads TGCAGTGCGAGGACAGGGGAATGGAACGAGCAGTACTTC.